This TCR beta chain comes out of a study of T cell changes during pregnancy in multiple sclerosis. The assay was immunoSEQ multiplex PCR, and TCRdb's table has in-frame clones only and misses some. The profile shows fewer than 50,000 clones, roughly 95% of them singletons. Germline V lookup: CDR1 LNHDA, CDR2 SQIVND (reference sequence). The V end was cut by 3 bases, the J end by 3 bases, with 8 bases between. This CDR3 is built from 13 residues. The sequencing used CD4+ T cells from peripheral blood mononuclear cells, collected in the third trimester of pregnancy. V is TRBV19 and J is TRBJ1-2; D remains ambiguous. The sequence was obtained from a female donor with multiple sclerosis, enrolled in a pregnancy study. CDR3 protein: CASSIGEDYGYTF. The DNA for the CDR3 is TGTGCCAGTAGTATCGGGGAGGACTATGGCTACACCTTC.